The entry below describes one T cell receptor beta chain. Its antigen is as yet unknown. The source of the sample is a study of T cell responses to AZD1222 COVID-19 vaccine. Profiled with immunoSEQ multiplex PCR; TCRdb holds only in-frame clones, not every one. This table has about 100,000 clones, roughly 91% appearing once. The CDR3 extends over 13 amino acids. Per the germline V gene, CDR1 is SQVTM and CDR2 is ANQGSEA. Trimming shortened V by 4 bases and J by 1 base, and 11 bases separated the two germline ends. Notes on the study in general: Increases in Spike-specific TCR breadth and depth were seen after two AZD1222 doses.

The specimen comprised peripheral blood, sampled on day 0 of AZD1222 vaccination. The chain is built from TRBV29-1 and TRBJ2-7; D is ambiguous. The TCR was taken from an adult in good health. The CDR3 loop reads CSVGNQLSYEQYF. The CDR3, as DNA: TGCAGCGTTGGTAACCAGCTTTCCTACGAGCAGTACTTC.